This section outlines one T cell receptor beta chain sequence together with its context. What it binds is not known. This specimen comes from a study of cytomegalovirus exposure and HLA in healthy donors. Study at large: The approximately 700 first-cohort repertoires shared a platform with the approximately 110 validation repertoires, as reported in a later analysis. Study results and limitations: Some 150 TCR beta chains were listed as cytomegalovirus-associated. In a later analysis, first-cohort TCR clusters were found to tend to co-occur in the roughly 120 validation repertoires.

Only in-frame clones appear in the TCRdb table, and some are missing; sequencing was by immunoSEQ multiplex PCR. In the table there are about 67,000 clones, 94% of which are singletons. The TCR sequence derives from a woman under 30 in good health and CMV-seronegative. The specimen was PBMCs.

CDR3 residues: CATSRGTGGPRTGELFF. The CDR3 nucleotides read TGTGCCACCAGCAGAGGAACAGGGGGCCCTAGGACCGGGGAGCTGTTTTTT. This rearrangement joins TRBV15 to TRBJ2-2, with TRBD1 matching over 9 bases. The CDR3 is 17 amino acids. CDR1 is LNHNV and CDR2 is YYDKDF in the germline V gene (reference sequence). After removal of 1 base from V and 5 bases from J, the junction contained 8 bases not matched to a gene.